Included here is one T cell receptor (beta chain) sequence, with context. Its antigen is unknown. This sample is drawn from a study of shared clonotypes between healthy human individuals. This table comes from immunoSEQ multiplex PCR, and its TCRdb copy is limited to in-frame clones, with some not included. The sample carries 2 million to 2.5 million clones, just over 90% recorded once. Trimming removed 9 bases from V and 0 bases from J, with 19 bases in between. Germline V lookup: CDR1 SNHLY, CDR2 FYNNEI. The CDR3 has 16 residues. Naive-designated CD8 cells lacked CD45RO, were positively enriched for CCR7, and omitted terminally differentiated effector memory CD45RA+ cells. Points from the study as a whole: Clonotypes which were not shared had lower generation probabilities than clonotypes that all four donors shared.

This TCR was sampled from a man aged 18 to 35 in good health. Some clones in this sample may be carry-over from other donors' samples. V and J are TRBV2 and TRBJ2-3, with a weak D call TRBD2 (6 bases). The sample was naive CD8+ T cells from PBMCs. CDR3 bases: TGTGCCAGGGAACCCTTGGGGGAGGTCAGCACAGATACGCAGTATTTT. Translated: CAREPLGEVSTDTQYF.